Listed below are T cell receptor beta chains from one sample, sequenced in a study of identical twins. TCRdb independently ran MiXCR on the 5' RACE reads; one entry per CDR3 protein. The table lists 550,000 to 700,000 distinct CDR3 sequences, 21% of them singletons. Another study also made use of these data, one on T cells expressing NK-cell markers.

The source material was PBMCs. These receptors were obtained from a woman under 30 in good health. Both conserved end residues are part of each CDR3. D genes are given only for firm matches. Expanded clones are given a class, and other clones once, few, many or no size at all.

V gene	D gene	clone size	J gene	CDR3 DNA	CDR3 protein
TRBV20-1	-	-	TRBJ2-7	TGCAGTGCTTCCAGCGGATCGTTCTACGAGCAGTACTTC	CSASSGSFYEQYF
TRBV20-1	-	few	TRBJ2-3	TGCAGTGCTTGGACCGAACACACAGATACGCAGTATTTT	CSAWTEHTDTQYF
TRBV20-1	TRBD1	few	TRBJ2-3	TGCAGTGCTCGGCATGGGACAGGGGGCCCAGATACGCAGTATTTT	CSARHGTGGPDTQYF
TRBV5-5	TRBD2	few	TRBJ2-1	TGTGCCAGCAGCTTTTTAACGGGAGGGTCCTACAATGAGCAGTTCTTC	CASSFLTGGSYNEQFF
TRBV5-1	-	-	TRBJ2-7	TGCGCCAGCAGGGAGGCCTACGAGCAGTACTTC	CASREAYEQYF
TRBV10-3	TRBD2	-	TRBJ2-7	TGTGCCATCAGTGAGTGGGGGCTAGCGGGGGAGAGCTCCTACGAGCAGTACTTC	CAISEWGLAGESSYEQYF
TRBV5-6	-	few	TRBJ1-1	TGTGCCAGCAGCCCCATGGTTAGGGGCTTCGACACTGAAGCTTTCTTT	CASSPMVRGFDTEAFF
TRBV7-2	-	few	TRBJ2-4	TGTGCCAGCAGCCAAATTAGGGGGGCGAACATTCAGTACTTC	CASSQIRGANIQYF
TRBV29-1	-	many	TRBJ1-2	TGCAGGGCGGGAGGAATTGGCTATGGCTACACCTTC	CRAGGIGYGYTF
TRBV9	TRBD1	-	TRBJ2-7	TGTGCCAGCGCCGGGACAGGGCAGAGCGAGCAGTACTTC	CASAGTGQSEQYF
TRBV9	-	few	TRBJ1-3	TGTGCCAGCAGCGTTGAGGGGTTGGGGGGAAACACCATATATTTT	CASSVEGLGGNTIYF
TRBV2	TRBD1	many	TRBJ2-7	TGTGCCAGCACCCTAGGGACAGGAGAGTACGAGCAGTACTTC	CASTLGTGEYEQYF
TRBV20-1	-	-	TRBJ1-2	TGCAGTGTCCCCAGGGTGATATATGGCTACACCTTC	CSVPRVIYGYTF
TRBV11-2	TRBD1	few	TRBJ1-1	TGTGCCAGCAGCTTAGACCAGACAGGGGGGAGAGGAGCTTTCTTT	CASSLDQTGGRGAFF
TRBV20-1	-	-	TRBJ2-7	TGCAGTGCTAGAGATTCCGTGTCAGGGTACGAGCAGTACTTC	CSARDSVSGYEQYF
TRBV6-1	TRBD1	few	TRBJ1-1	TGTGCCAGCAGCAAACCAGGGGGCCGTTTGAACACTGAAGCTTTCTTT	CASSKPGGRLNTEAFF
TRBV20-1	-	few	TRBJ2-7	TGCAGTGCTAGGCCCGGGGTTGGGGCGGGGCAGTACTTC	CSARPGVGAGQYF
TRBV18	-	-	TRBJ2-5	TGTGCCAGCTCACCCCTCCTGGGGGAAGAGACCCAGTACTTC	CASSPLLGEETQYF
TRBV20-1	-	few	TRBJ2-3	TGCAGTGCTAGCGGGGGGCCGTCAAGTAGCACAGATACGCAGTATTTT	CSASGGPSSSTDTQYF
TRBV29-1	-	few	TRBJ1-4	TGCAGCGCTGAGGACGAAAAACTGTTTTTT	CSAEDEKLFF
TRBV20-1	-	many	TRBJ2-1	TGCAGTGCTAGAGATCTGGGCGGGGTATCCTACAATGAGCAGTTCTTC	CSARDLGGVSYNEQFF
TRBV3-1	TRBD2	-	TRBJ2-5	TGTGCCAGCAGCCAGTTCGCGGGAGGGGGTGAGACCCAGTACTTC	CASSQFAGGGETQYF
TRBV5-5	TRBD1	-	TRBJ2-7	TGTGCCAGCAGCACCCCGGGACAGGGGGACGAGCAGTACTTC	CASSTPGQGDEQYF
TRBV12-3/TRBV12-4	-	few	TRBJ2-3	TGTGCCAGCAGTCCTACTCATCGACGAGCTTTCACAGATACGCAGTATTTT	CASSPTHRRAFTDTQYF
TRBV5-1	-	few	TRBJ2-1	TGCGCCAGCAGCCCGAAGGTCGGGGCAAACAATGAGCAGTTCTTC	CASSPKVGANNEQFF
TRBV10-3	-	-	TRBJ2-1	TGTGCCACCTCACCTCAGGCTAGCGCGACCGGCTCCTACAATGAGCAGTTCTTC	CATSPQASATGSYNEQFF
TRBV20-1	TRBD2	few	TRBJ2-3	TGCAGTGCTGCTCCTTGGACTAGCGGGAGCACAGATACGCAGTATTTT	CSAAPWTSGSTDTQYF
TRBV12-3/TRBV12-4	TRBD1	few	TRBJ2-5	TGTGCCAGCACCCCGGGACAGGGATCAGAGACCCAGTACTTC	CASTPGQGSETQYF
TRBV27	-	few	TRBJ1-2	TGTGCCAGCAGTTTATTGGGGAGCGATACCCAAGATGGCTACACCTTC	CASSLLGSDTQDGYTF
TRBV19	TRBD1	-	TRBJ1-5	TGTGCCAGTAGTCTCCGCACCTGGACAGGGGGCGCGTTCAGGAGCAATCAGCCCCAGCATTTT	CASSLRTWTGGAFRSNQPQHF
TRBV20-1	-	-	TRBJ2-1	TGCAGTGCTAGGGGCCAGCTTCAGGGGTCCTACAATGAGCAGTTCTTC	CSARGQLQGSYNEQFF